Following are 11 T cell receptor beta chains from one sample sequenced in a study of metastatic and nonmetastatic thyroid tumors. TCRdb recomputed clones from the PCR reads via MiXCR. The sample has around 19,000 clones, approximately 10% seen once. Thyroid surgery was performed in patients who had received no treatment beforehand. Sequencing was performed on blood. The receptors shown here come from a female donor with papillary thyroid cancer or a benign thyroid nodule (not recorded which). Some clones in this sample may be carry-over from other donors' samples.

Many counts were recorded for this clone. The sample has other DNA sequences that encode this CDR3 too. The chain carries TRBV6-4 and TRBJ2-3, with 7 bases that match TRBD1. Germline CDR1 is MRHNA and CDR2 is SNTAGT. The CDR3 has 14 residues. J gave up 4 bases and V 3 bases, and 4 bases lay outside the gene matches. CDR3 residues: CASSDSQGADTQYF. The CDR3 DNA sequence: TGTGCCAGCAGTGATTCGCAGGGGGCAGATACGCAGTATTTT.

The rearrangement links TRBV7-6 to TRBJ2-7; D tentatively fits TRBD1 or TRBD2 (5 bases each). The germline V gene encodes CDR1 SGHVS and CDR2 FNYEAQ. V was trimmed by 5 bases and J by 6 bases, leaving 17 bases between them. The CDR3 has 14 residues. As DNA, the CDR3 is TGTGCCAGCAGCCTAGGGACCGCATCGACCGAGCAGTACTTC. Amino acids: CASSLGTASTEQYF.

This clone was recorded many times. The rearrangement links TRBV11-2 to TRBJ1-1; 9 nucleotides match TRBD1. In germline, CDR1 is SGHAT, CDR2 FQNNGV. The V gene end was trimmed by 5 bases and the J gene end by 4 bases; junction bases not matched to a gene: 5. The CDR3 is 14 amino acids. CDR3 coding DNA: TGTGCCAGCAGCGTACAGGGGGCGAGCACTGAAGCTTTCTTT. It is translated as CASSVQGASTEAFF.

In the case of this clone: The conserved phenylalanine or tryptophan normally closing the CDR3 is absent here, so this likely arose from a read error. CDR3 protein: CASNHPPDEQYL. The CDR3 DNA is TGTGCCAGCAATCACCCCCCGGACGAGCAGTACTTG. The chain links TRBV2 to TRBJ2-7; unclear D gene. CDR1 is SNHLY and CDR2 is FYNNEI in the germline V gene. With 7 bases removed from V and 5 bases from J, the gap between germline ends came to 12 bases. This CDR3 is 12 amino acids long.

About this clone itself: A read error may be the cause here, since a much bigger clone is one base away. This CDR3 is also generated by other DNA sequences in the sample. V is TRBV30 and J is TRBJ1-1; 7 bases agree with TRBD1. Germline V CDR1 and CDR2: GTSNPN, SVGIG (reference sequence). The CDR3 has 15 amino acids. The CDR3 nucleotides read TGTGCCTGGGATCCAAGGGGGCTCAGTGACACTGAAGCTTTCTTC. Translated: CAWDPRGLSDTEAFF.

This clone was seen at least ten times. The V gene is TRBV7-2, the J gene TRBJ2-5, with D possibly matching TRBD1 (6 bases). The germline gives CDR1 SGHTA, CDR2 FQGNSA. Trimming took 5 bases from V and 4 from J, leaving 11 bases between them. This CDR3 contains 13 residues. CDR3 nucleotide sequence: TGTGCCAGCAGCCTATCAGGGGTAGAGACCCAGTACTTC. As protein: CASSLSGVETQYF.

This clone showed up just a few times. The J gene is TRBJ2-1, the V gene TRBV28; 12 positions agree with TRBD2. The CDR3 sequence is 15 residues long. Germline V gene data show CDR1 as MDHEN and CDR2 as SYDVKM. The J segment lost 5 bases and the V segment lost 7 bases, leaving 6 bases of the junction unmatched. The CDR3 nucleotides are TGTGCCAGCACCCCGACTAGCGGGAGCCACAATGAGCAGTTCTTC. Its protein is CASTPTSGSHNEQFF.

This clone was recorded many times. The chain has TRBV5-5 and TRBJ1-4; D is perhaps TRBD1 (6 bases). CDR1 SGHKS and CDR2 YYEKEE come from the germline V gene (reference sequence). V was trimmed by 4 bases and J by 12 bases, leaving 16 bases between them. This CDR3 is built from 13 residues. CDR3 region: CASSVSQGRELFF. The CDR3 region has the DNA TGTGCCAGCAGCGTGTCGCAGGGGAGGGAACTGTTTTTT.

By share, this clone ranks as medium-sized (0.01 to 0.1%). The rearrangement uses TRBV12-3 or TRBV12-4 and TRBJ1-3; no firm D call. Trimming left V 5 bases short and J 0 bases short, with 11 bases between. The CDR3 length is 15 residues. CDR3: CASSPAAVSGNTIYF. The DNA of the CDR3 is TGTGCCAGCAGTCCCGCGGCGGTCTCTGGAAACACCATATATTTT.

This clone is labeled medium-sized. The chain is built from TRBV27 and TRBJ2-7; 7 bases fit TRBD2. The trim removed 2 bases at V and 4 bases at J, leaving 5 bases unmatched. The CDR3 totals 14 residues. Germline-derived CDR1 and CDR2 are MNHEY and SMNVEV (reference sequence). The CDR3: CASSLRREGYEQYF. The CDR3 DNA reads TGTGCCAGCAGTTTAAGGAGGGAGGGGTACGAGCAGTACTTC.

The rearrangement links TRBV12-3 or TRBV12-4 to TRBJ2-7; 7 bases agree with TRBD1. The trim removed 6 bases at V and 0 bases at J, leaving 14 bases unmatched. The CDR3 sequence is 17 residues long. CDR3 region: CASSIRPGTAASYEQYF. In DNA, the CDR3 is TGTGCCAGCAGCATCCGCCCCGGGACAGCCGCCTCCTACGAGCAGTACTTC.